The 30 T cell receptor beta chains listed next were all sequenced from one sample in a study of cytomegalovirus exposure and HLA in healthy donors. Primers: 60 Vbeta forward and 13 Jbeta reverse. Some clones are missing from TCRdb's copy, which holds only in-frame ones; the method was immunoSEQ multiplex PCR. The table records roughly 140,000 clones, about 85% of them present only once. Sequencing used PBMCs. These receptors came from a boy aged 2-9 years in good health and CMV-seronegative.

This clone was detected only once. The chain carries TRBV5-1 and TRBJ1-6, with TRBD1 matching 7 bases. Germline lookup yields CDR1 SGHRS and CDR2 YFSETQ. Germline trimming cut 6 bases from V and 7 bases from J; bases unmatched to any gene: 7. The CDR3 runs to 14 residues. Here the CDR3 reads CASKGQNKNSPLHF. CDR3 DNA: TGCGCCAGCAAGGGACAGAACAAGAATTCACCCCTCCACTTT.

The gene calls are TRBV28 and TRBJ2-1, with TRBD2 identical over 14 bases. Germline CDR1 reads MDHEN; CDR2 reads SYDVKM. The CDR3 has 16 residues. J gave up 9 bases and V 2 bases, and 6 bases lay outside the gene matches. The CDR3 region is CASSLGLAGGRGEQFF. For the CDR3, the DNA is TGTGCCAGCAGTTTAGGACTAGCGGGAGGCCGCGGTGAGCAGTTCTTC.

V gene TRBV4-1 combines with J gene TRBJ1-1; D not resolved. Germline V gives CDR1 MGHRA, CDR2 YSYEKL. V lost 4 bases and J 7 bases, leaving 19 bases between the germline ends. CDR3 length equals 15 residues. The CDR3 DNA sequence: TGCGCCAGCAGCCCTTTCGAGAGGGCGTCGGGTGAAGCTTTCTTT. It is translated as CASSPFERASGEAFF.

The genes are TRBV29-1 and TRBJ1-2; TRBD1 aligns across 8 bases. Germline CDR1 SQVTM, CDR2 ANQGSEA. J was trimmed by 2 bases and V by 7 bases; bases with no gene match: 6. The CDR3 covers 13 residues. CDR3: CSARGPTNYGYTF. CDR3 DNA sequence: TGCAGCGCCAGGGGGCCGACCAACTATGGCTACACCTTC.

The chain carries TRBV27 and TRBJ1-1, with D tentatively TRBD1 (6 bases). The ends were cut back, 4 bases at V and 4 bases at J, with 19 bases in the middle. The CDR3 covers 16 residues. CDR1 and CDR2 from the germline V gene are MNHEY and SMNVEV (reference sequence). The CDR3 DNA follows: TGTGCCAGCAGTTCGACACAGGGTTTGCCAGGCACTGAAGCTTTCTTT. Its translation: CASSSTQGLPGTEAFF.

This chain links TRBV5-3 with TRBJ1-1; 8 positions match TRBD1. TRBV5-3 is designated an ORF whose function remains uncertain. The CDR3 is 15 residues long. The V gene end was trimmed by 6 bases and the J gene end by 0 bases; junction bases not matched to a gene: 7. CDR3 nucleotides: TGTGCCAGAAACCTTGGACAGGGCCTGAACACTGAAGCTTTCTTT. It encodes CARNLGQGLNTEAFF.

Only one count was recorded for this clone. This chain joins TRBV7-2 and TRBJ2-1, with D perhaps matching TRBD1 (6 bases). CDR1 is SGHTA, CDR2 FQGNSA, per germline. CDR3 length equals 15 residues. V shed 4 bases and J shed 7 bases, with 17 bases lying between them. The CDR3 region has the DNA TGTGCCAGCAGCTCCTTAGGGGGAGTGTGGAATGAGCAGTTCTTC. Amino acid sequence: CASSSLGGVWNEQFF.

V and J are TRBV29-1 and TRBJ2-1, with 7 bases matching TRBD2. CDR1 and CDR2 (germline): SQVTM, ANQGSEA. This CDR3 contains 14 residues. Trimming at V came to 4 bases and at J to 5 bases, leaving 8 bases not matched to a gene. The CDR3 is CSVVGGSWNNEQFF. Written as DNA, the CDR3 is TGCAGCGTTGTGGGCGGGAGCTGGAACAATGAGCAGTTCTTC.

The chain has TRBV28 and TRBJ2-2; D is ambiguous. V was clipped by 2 bases and J by 0 bases, with 7 bases between them. The germline V gene has CDR1 MDHEN and CDR2 SYDVKM. The CDR3 extends over 15 amino acids. The CDR3 region has the DNA TGTGCCAGCAGTTTACTGGCGGCGAACACCGGGGAGCTGTTTTTT. Protein: CASSLLAANTGELFF.

This clone appeared once. The chain joins TRBV19 to TRBJ1-4; D gene unclear. V was cut by 3 bases and J by 8 bases, with 10 bases left in between. The CDR3 is made up of 13 amino acids. The germline V gene encodes CDR1 LNHDA and CDR2 SQIVND (reference sequence). The CDR3: CASSIEVGEKLFF. Written as DNA, the CDR3 is TGTGCCAGTAGTATCGAGGTTGGGGAAAAACTGTTTTTT.

This sequence joins TRBV14 and TRBJ1-4, with D perhaps matching TRBD1 (5 bases). Trimming took 1 base from V and 14 from J, leaving 17 bases between them. In germline, CDR1 is SGHDN, CDR2 FVKESK. This CDR3 comprises 14 residues. CDR3 DNA: TGTGCCAGCAGCCAAGCCGAGGCGATTGACAGCCTGTTTTTT. Translation gives CASSQAEAIDSLFF.

This chain uses TRBV7-9 with TRBJ2-5, with 11 bases that match TRBD2. The CDR3 is 15 amino acids. Looked up from germline, CDR1 is SEHNR and CDR2 is FQNEAQ (reference sequence). After removal of 4 bases from V and 2 bases from J, the junction contained 3 bases not matched to a gene. In nucleotides, the CDR3 is TGTGCCAGCAGCTCTACTAGCGGGAGACAAGAGACCCAGTACTTC. It specifies CASSSTSGRQETQYF.

The chain recombines TRBV2 with TRBJ1-1; TRBD1 aligns across 7 bases. This CDR3 comprises 14 residues. V lost 7 bases and J lost 8; bases outside the gene matches: 13. The V gene's germline CDR1 is SNHLY and CDR2 FYNNEI. CDR3 DNA: TGTGCCAGCACGATAAGGACAGGCCTGGCAGAAGCTTTCTTT. Protein: CASTIRTGLAEAFF.

The genes are TRBV9 and TRBJ1-1; the D gene is possibly TRBD1 (5 bases). The CDR3 contains 15 residues. Germline assignment: CDR1 SGDLS and CDR2 YYNGEE. V shed 4 bases and J shed 2 bases, with 15 bases lying between them. The CDR3 here is CASSPPDRRNTEAFF. CDR3 in DNA: TGTGCCAGCAGCCCCCCCGACAGACGTAACACTGAAGCTTTCTTT.

This clone has just a few counts. At one of its ends the junction is not consistent with the germline gene, which may arise from a read error. The V call is TRBV7-9, the J call TRBJ2-2; 7 bases are shared with TRBD1. CDR3 length equals 16 residues. The germline CDR1 and CDR2 sequences are SEHNR and FQNEAQ (reference sequence). The CDR3 DNA reads TGTTCCAGCAGCCCTAAACAGGGGTGGTTAACCGGGGAGCTGTTTTTT. Translated, it gives CSSSPKQGWLTGELFF.

This clone appeared once. The gene calls are TRBV19 and TRBJ1-2; D is perhaps TRBD1 (6 bases). CDR1 is LNHDA, CDR2 SQIVND, per germline (reference sequence). The V and J ends lost 4 bases and 4 bases respectively, with 13 bases between them. There are 14 residues in the CDR3. In DNA form, the CDR3 reads TGTGCCAGTAGTAGACAGGAGACGTTCTATGGCTACACCTTC. Residues: CASSRQETFYGYTF.

V usage is TRBV5-4 and J usage is TRBJ2-7; maybe TRBD2 (6 bases). This CDR3 region has 15 residues. Per the germline V gene, CDR1 is SGHNT and CDR2 is YYREEE (reference sequence). Trimming took 0 bases from V and 7 from J, leaving 17 bases between them. CDR3 DNA sequence: TGTGCCAGCAGCTTGGCCGGTACTAGCTCACGGGAGCAGTACTTC. Protein sequence: CASSLAGTSSREQYF.

The rearrangement uses TRBV4-3 and TRBJ2-1; no clear D. Trimming took off 0 bases at V and 0 bases at J, with 12 bases between the two ends. This CDR3 spans 17 amino acids. Germline loops: CDR1 LGHNA, CDR2 YSLEER. CDR3 nucleotide sequence: TGCGCCAGCAGCCAAGATTTCAGCGATGCCTCCTACAATGAGCAGTTCTTC. Protein: CASSQDFSDASYNEQFF.

The V call is TRBV28, the J call TRBJ2-1; 14 bases map to TRBD2. Germline values: CDR1 MDHEN, CDR2 SYDVKM. The V and J ends lost 5 bases and 9 bases, in that order; junction bases with no gene match: 15. The CDR3 runs 18 residues. This chain's CDR3 is CASSPPGPGTSGSAEQFF. CDR3 in DNA: TGTGCCAGCAGTCCACCGGGGCCCGGGACTAGCGGGAGTGCTGAGCAGTTCTTC.

This clone was picked up one time. The chain links TRBV4-3 to TRBJ2-1, with 15 bases aligning to TRBD2. Germline V gives CDR1 LGHNA, CDR2 YSLEER. The V and J ends lost 1 base and 9 bases, in that order; junction bases with no gene match: 4. This CDR3 is built from 16 residues. CDR3 sequence reads: CASSQGPGLAGGEQFF. CDR3 DNA sequence: TGCGCCAGCAGCCAAGGGCCGGGACTAGCGGGGGGTGAGCAGTTCTTC.

J is TRBJ1-1 and V is TRBV7-9; 9 nucleotides match TRBD1. CDR3 length equals 16 residues. Trimming cost V 2 bases and J 0 bases; bases outside gene matches: 4. Germline CDR1 is SEHNR and CDR2 is FQNEAQ (reference sequence). CDR3 sequence reads: CASSLSRTGVNTEAFF. CDR3 in DNA: TGTGCCAGCAGCTTAAGCCGGACAGGGGTGAACACTGAAGCTTTCTTT.

The chain has TRBV9 and TRBJ2-5, with a tentative D call TRBD1 (5 bases). Trimming pared 4 bases from V and 10 bases from J, leaving 26 bases between. CDR3 size: 16 residues. Germline CDR1 and CDR2: SGDLS and YYNGEE. Here the CDR3 DNA reads TGTGCCAGCAGCAAATCAAACGGCGGCAGGGCTGACGACCAGTACTTC. This sequence encodes CASSKSNGGRADDQYF.

The chain combines TRBV27 with TRBJ2-1; D remains ambiguous. Germline V gene lookup returns CDR1 MNHEY and CDR2 SMNVEV (reference sequence). V was shortened by 6 bases and J by 7 bases, with 13 bases between the two germline ends. The CDR3 has 13 amino acids. DNA for the CDR3: TGTGCCAGCAGCCCAGATAGGCGGAATGAGCAGTTCTTC. Residues: CASSPDRRNEQFF.

CDR3: CASTGRGSPYEQYF. As DNA, the CDR3 is TGTGCCAGCACGGGCAGGGGCTCTCCCTACGAGCAGTACTTC. The V call is TRBV6-5, the J call TRBJ2-7; a possible D gene is TRBD1 (6 bases). The ends were cut back, 7 bases at V and 2 bases at J, with 15 bases in the middle. Germline-derived CDR1 and CDR2 are MNHEY and SVGAGI. The CDR3 extends over 14 amino acids.

This chain connects TRBV27 to TRBJ1-4; 9 bases line up with TRBD1. This CDR3 region has 14 residues. Losses at the gene ends were 4 bases for V and 11 bases for J; bases not matched to a gene: 8. CDR1 is MNHEY and CDR2 is SMNVEV in the germline V gene (reference sequence). The CDR3 sequence: CASSYGLGTGKLFF. CDR3 DNA: TGTGCCAGCAGTTATGGGCTCGGGACAGGGAAACTGTTTTTT.

The chain recombines TRBV30 with TRBJ1-3; weak D call: TRBD1 (5 bases). Germline CDR1 GTSNPN, CDR2 SVGIG (reference sequence). V lost 0 bases and J 9 bases, leaving 15 bases between the germline ends. The CDR3 consists of 14 residues. The CDR3 bases are TGTGCCTGGAGTGTGGGGACTACGCAGGGCACCATATATTTT. Protein sequence: CAWSVGTTQGTIYF.

The V gene is TRBV5-6, the J gene TRBJ1-3; D gene ambiguous. Germline assignment: CDR1 SGHDT and CDR2 YYEEEE. Trimming removed 2 bases from V and 0 bases from J, with 9 bases in between. This CDR3 has 15 residues. The CDR3 bases are TGTGCCAGCAGCTTACTTACCCGCTCTGGAAACACCATATATTTT. It codes for CASSLLTRSGNTIYF.

This clone was detected a few times. The chain recombines TRBV11-3 with TRBJ1-1, with D possibly TRBD1 on 5 matching bases. Trimming removed 9 bases from V and 0 bases from J, with 17 bases in between. The CDR3 has 15 amino acids. Germline V CDR1 and CDR2: SGHNT, YENEEA. Here the CDR3 reads CASTGRATLNTEAFF. DNA of the CDR3: TGTGCCAGTACGGGCAGGGCCACCTTGAACACTGAAGCTTTCTTT. The full variable domain, rest sourced from reference TRBV11-3 and TRBJ1-1, is EAGVVQSPRYKIIEKKQPVAFWCNPISGHNTLYWYLQNLGQGPELLIRYENEEAVDDSQLPKDRFSAERLKGVDSTLKIQPAELGDSAVYLCASTGRATLNTEAFFGQGTRLTVV.

The chain links TRBV7-9 to TRBJ1-5, with 7 bases matching TRBD1. V lost 5 bases to trimming and J lost 4 bases; unmatched junction nucleotides: 17. The length of the CDR3 is 18 residues. Germline CDR1 is SEHNR and CDR2 is FQNEAQ (reference sequence). CDR3: CASSPVGQTTDLNQPQHF. CDR3 nucleotides: TGTGCCAGCAGCCCAGTGGGACAGACAACAGACTTAAATCAGCCCCAGCATTTT.

CDR3 loop: CASRQSAEAFF. DNA for the CDR3: TGTGCCAGCCGACAGTCCGCTGAAGCTTTCTTT. J is TRBJ1-1 and V is TRBV25-1; a weak D match, TRBD1 (5 bases). The CDR3 contains 11 residues. CDR1 and CDR2 (germline): MGHDK, SYGVNS. V dropped 8 bases and J dropped 6 bases, with 10 bases sitting between them.